Below are 8 T cell receptor beta chains sequenced from a single sample in a study of cytomegalovirus exposure and HLA in healthy donors. Use of 60 Vbeta and 13 Jbeta primers characterized the PCR. TCRdb's copy holds only in-frame clones and misses some; the assay was immunoSEQ multiplex PCR. Of approximately 120,000 clones listed, around 80% are singletons. The specimen was PBMCs. Receptor source: a woman in her sixties in good health and CMV-seropositive.

Concerning this clone itself: A read error may produce the germline difference seen at one junction end. The CDR3 DNA is TGTGCCAGCAGCTTAGGGGCCCCCCCGGGACAGGGAAACTTC. Protein sequence: CASSLGAPPGQGNF. This rearrangement joins TRBV7-9 to TRBJ2-7; 9 bases are a match to TRBD1. The CDR3 is 14 amino acids. Per the germline V gene, CDR1 is SEHNR and CDR2 is FQNEAQ (reference sequence). The entire variable domain, with the rest obtained from reference TRBV7-9 and TRBJ2-7, is as follows: DTGVSQNPRHKITKRGQNVTFRCDPISEHNRLYWYRQTLGQGPEFLTYFQNEAQLEKSRLLSDRFSAERPKGSFSTLEIQRTEQGDSAMYLCASSLGAPPGQGNFGPGTRLTVT.

The chain employs TRBV5-1 and TRBJ2-5, with 8 nucleotides matching TRBD1. The J call may not be correct, given that the DNA end is closer to TRBJ2-7. CDR1 is SGHRS and CDR2 is YFSETQ in the germline V gene. This CDR3 has 15 amino acids. The CDR3: CASSDLTGVAYEQYF. CDR3 bases: TGCGCCAGCAGCGACTTGACAGGGGTGGCCTACGAGCAGTACTTC.

J is TRBJ2-1 and V is TRBV5-1; 10 bases line up with TRBD2. CDR1 and CDR2 (germline): SGHRS, YFSETQ. The CDR3 loop spans 14 amino acids. The trim removed 3 bases at V and 9 bases at J, leaving 6 bases unmatched. In DNA, the CDR3 is TGCGCCAGCAGCTCGGAAGCGGGAGGGGGTGAGCAGTTCTTC. As protein: CASSSEAGGGEQFF.

The V gene is TRBV30, the J gene TRBJ1-5; possibly TRBD1 for D (6 bases). This CDR3 has 13 amino acids. Trimming removed 2 bases at V and 3 bases at J, with 8 bases between. Germline CDR1 reads GTSNPN; CDR2 reads SVGIG (reference sequence). The CDR3 DNA reads TGTGCCTGGAGTAAGGGGGTCAATCAGCCCCAGCATTTT. This encodes CAWSKGVNQPQHF.

This clone was detected only a few times. The chain combines TRBV2 with TRBJ2-2, with D tentatively TRBD2 (5 bases). Germline V lookup: CDR1 SNHLY, CDR2 FYNNEI. The CDR3 covers 14 residues. Trimming stripped 7 bases from V and 3 bases from J, with 12 bases between. For the CDR3, the DNA is TGTGCCAGCAAGGTTCTAGCTTACACCGGGGAGCTGTTTTTT. Its protein is CASKVLAYTGELFF.

The chain uses TRBV14 and TRBJ1-2, with unresolved D. Trimming cost V 0 bases and J 5 bases, with 16 bases left between them. Germline V gene sequence: CDR1 SGHDN, CDR2 FVKESK. CDR3 length: 16 amino acids. The CDR3 DNA reads as TGTGCCAGCAGCCAAGATCCCAGTCGACGAGGGTATGGCTACACCTTC. It encodes CASSQDPSRRGYGYTF.

The rearrangement uses TRBV6-6 and TRBJ1-5; D gene unclear. There are 13 residues in the CDR3. Germline V gives CDR1 MNHNY, CDR2 SVGAGI (reference sequence). Trimming took 6 bases from V and 7 from J, leaving 13 bases between them. The CDR3 nucleotides are TGTGCCAGCAGGTTACTAGACCCCCAGCCCCAGCATTTT. It encodes CASRLLDPQPQHF.

The sample holds a few counts of this clone. The chain combines TRBV5-1 with TRBJ2-3; TRBD2 is a possible D gene (7 bases). This CDR3 region has 15 residues. Germline V CDR1 and CDR2: SGHRS, YFSETQ. The V end lost 5 bases, the J end lost 5 bases, and 18 bases lay between the germline ends. CDR3 protein: CASRYNGGPEDTQYF. Here the CDR3 DNA reads TGCGCCAGCAGATACAACGGGGGGCCGGAAGATACGCAGTATTTT. The full variable domain, rest sourced from reference TRBV5-1 and TRBJ2-3, is KAGVTQTPRYLIKTRGQQVTLSCSPISGHRSVSWYQQTPGQGLQFLFEYFSETQRNKGNFPGRFSGRQFSNSRSEMNVSTLELGDSALYLCASRYNGGPEDTQYFGPGTRLTVL.